One sample yielded the 22 T cell receptor beta chains listed below, sequenced in a study of blood T cell repertoires in COVID-19. Method: immunoSEQ multiplex PCR; TCRdb's copy keeps in-frame clones and lacks some. The sample holds 250,000 to 300,000 clones, 89% seen once. The sequencing sample was made of peripheral blood. The receptors were sampled from a woman aged 40 to 50 who had recovered from COVID-19.

The count of this clone is one. The J gene is TRBJ2-7, the V gene TRBV7-4; the match to TRBD2 covers 9 bases. Germline assignment: CDR1 SGHVT and CDR2 SQSDAQ. CDR3 size: 15 residues. V gave up 5 bases and J gave up 7 bases; unmatched junction bases: 12. In DNA, the CDR3 is TGTGCCAGCAGCGCGGACAGGCGGGAGGGCCGTGAGCAGTACGTC. Translating gives CASSADRREGREQYV.

J is TRBJ2-1 and V is TRBV19; 8 nucleotides line up with TRBD2. The germline CDR1 and CDR2 sequences are LNHDA and SQIVND (reference sequence). The CDR3 length is 16 residues. V trimming: 5 bases; J trimming: 2 bases; junction bases outside the gene matches: 8. CDR3 region: CASSPPAGDTYNEQFF. CDR3 DNA: TGTGCCAGTAGTCCCCCAGCGGGGGATACCTACAATGAGCAGTTCTTC.

The chain links TRBV5-1 to TRBJ1-1; D not certain. V lost 1 base and J lost 4, with 14 bases in between. Germline CDR1 SGHRS, CDR2 YFSETQ. This CDR3 is built from 15 residues. DNA of the CDR3: TGCGCCAGCAGCTTGATCGGAGGGCCGGGCACTGAAGCTTTCTTT. Protein product: CASSLIGGPGTEAFF.

V and J are TRBV2 and TRBJ1-5, with D tentatively TRBD1 (5 bases). Trimming removed 6 bases at V and 4 bases at J, with 10 bases between. The CDR3 contains 13 residues. Germline V gives CDR1 SNHLY, CDR2 FYNNEI. As DNA, the CDR3 is TGTGCCAGCAGCACCGACAGTAATCAGCCCCAGCATTTT. Protein sequence: CASSTDSNQPQHF.

V usage is TRBV11-2 and J usage is TRBJ2-7; 7 bases match TRBD2. The ends lost 1 base at V and 2 bases at J; junction bases unmatched: 8. This CDR3 is built from 16 residues. Germline CDR1 SGHAT, CDR2 FQNNGV. The DNA of the CDR3 is TGTGCCAGCAGCTTAGTGGGGCTAGCGGTCCCCTACGAGCAGTACGTC. Protein product: CASSLVGLAVPYEQYV.

J is TRBJ2-2 and V is TRBV6-4, with 7 nucleotides matching TRBD1. CDR3 length equals 14 residues. Looked up from germline, CDR1 is MRHNA and CDR2 is SNTAGT. V shed 6 bases and J 5 bases; nucleotides not matched to a gene: 6. DNA of the CDR3: TGTGCCAGCAGCCAACAGGGGCAGACCGGGGAGCTGTTTTTT. This translates into CASSQQGQTGELFF.

The V and J genes are TRBV2 and TRBJ2-7, with D possibly TRBD2 on 7 matching bases. V was clipped by 2 bases and J by 3 bases, with 14 bases between them. Germline lookup yields CDR1 SNHLY and CDR2 FYNNEI. The CDR3 is 15 amino acids. The CDR3 protein is CASSEKGGGDYEQYV. Written as DNA, the CDR3 is TGTGCCAGCAGTGAAAAGGGGGGGGGCGACTACGAGCAGTACGTC.

The chain employs TRBV7-9 and TRBJ2-4; 9 bases are shared with TRBD2. CDR3 length: 15 amino acids. Germline lookup yields CDR1 SEHNR and CDR2 FQNEAQ (reference sequence). V lost 5 bases and J lost 8; bases outside the gene matches: 10. CDR3 coding DNA: TGTGCCAGCAGCCCACTCGGACTAGCGTCGGACATTCAGTACTTC. Translated, it gives CASSPLGLASDIQYF.

The CDR3 region has the DNA TGTGCCAGCAGCACTCAACAGGGGACCTATGGCTACACCTTC. Translated, it gives CASSTQQGTYGYTF. J is TRBJ1-2 and V is TRBV11-2; 7 bases align to TRBD1. This CDR3 is built from 14 residues. Germline trimming cut 5 bases from V and 4 bases from J; bases unmatched to any gene: 7. Germline V CDR1 and CDR2: SGHAT, FQNNGV.

This clone was found a few times. The gene calls are TRBV5-1 and TRBJ1-1; TRBD1 agrees at 10 bases. This CDR3 is built from 14 residues. V gave up 4 bases and J gave up 4 bases; unmatched junction bases: 4. Germline V gene lookup returns CDR1 SGHRS and CDR2 YFSETQ. The CDR3: CASSIGQGGTEAFF. DNA for the CDR3: TGCGCCAGCAGCATCGGACAGGGGGGCACTGAAGCTTTCTTT.

The chain is built from TRBV23-1 and TRBJ2-7; 11 bases are shared with TRBD2. TRBV23-1 is given ORF status, its function remaining uncertain. The ends lost 0 bases at V and 0 bases at J; junction bases unmatched: 10. This CDR3 has 19 residues. CDR3: CASSQSLLAGVMSSYEQYV. The CDR3 bases are TGCGCCAGCAGTCAATCTCTACTAGCGGGAGTTATGAGCTCCTACGAGCAGTACGTC.

The chain is built from TRBV11-3 and TRBJ2-3; D possibly corresponds to TRBD2 (5 bases). The CDR3 runs 17 residues. The V end was cut by 0 bases, the J end by 5 bases, with 18 bases between. Germline CDR1 SGHNT, CDR2 YENEEA. The CDR3 region is CASSLEPGSFAVDTQYF. The CDR3 region has the DNA TGTGCCAGCAGCTTAGAACCGGGATCTTTTGCGGTAGATACGCAGTATTTT. The variable domain in full, with the rest retrieved from reference TRBV11-3 and TRBJ2-3, is EAGVVQSPRYKIIEKKQPVAFWCNPISGHNTLYWYLQNLGQGPELLIRYENEEAVDDSQLPKDRFSAERLKGVDSTLKIQPAELGDSAVYLCASSLEPGSFAVDTQYFGPGTRLTVL.

The chain couples TRBV30 to TRBJ2-3; TRBD2 might be the D (6 bases). CDR3 length: 14 residues. The V gene lost 2 bases and the J gene lost 4 bases, with 13 bases spanning the gap. Germline V gene lookup returns CDR1 GTSNPN and CDR2 SVGIG (reference sequence). In DNA, the CDR3 is TGTGCCTGGAGTACCCTAGCGAATCCAGATACGCAGTATTTT. This encodes CAWSTLANPDTQYF.

The rearrangement uses TRBV7-9 and TRBJ2-5; no reliable D call. Trimming took 0 bases from V and 5 from J, leaving 4 bases between them. This CDR3 is 12 amino acids long. Germline CDR1 is SEHNR and CDR2 is FQNEAQ (reference sequence). The CDR3 loop is CASSLAGETQYF. CDR3 coding DNA: TGTGCCAGCAGCTTAGCCGGGGAGACCCAGTACTTC.

The chain has TRBV13 and TRBJ2-1; D not certain. Trimming removed 5 bases at V and 8 bases at J, with 10 bases between. The CDR3 is 12 residues long. The germline gives CDR1 PRHDT, CDR2 FYEKMQ (reference sequence). CDR3: CASSPRWHEQFF. CDR3 in DNA: TGTGCCAGCAGCCCCCGCTGGCATGAGCAGTTCTTC.

The gene calls are TRBV6-2 or TRBV6-3 and TRBJ1-2; possibly TRBD1 for D (6 bases). Trimming took 6 bases from V and 1 from J, leaving 9 bases between them. The V gene's germline CDR1 is MNHEY and CDR2 SVGEGT. The CDR3 sequence is 13 residues long. CDR3 loop: CASSLGHNYGYTF. CDR3 DNA sequence: TGTGCCAGCAGCTTGGGACATAACTATGGCTACACCTTC.

This clone was seen a few times. The rearrangement joins TRBV18 to TRBJ2-4, with 10 bases lining up with TRBD1. The V gene's germline CDR1 is KGHSH and CDR2 LQKENI. This CDR3 is built from 15 residues. After removal of 2 bases from V and 3 bases from J, the junction contained 1 base not matched to a gene. CDR3 DNA sequence: TGTGCCAGCTCACCAGGACAGGGGGGCAAAAACATTCAGTACTTC. Residues: CASSPGQGGKNIQYF.

This chain uses TRBV11-2 with TRBJ1-5; 9 bases match TRBD1. This CDR3 is built from 13 residues. Germline V gene data show CDR1 as SGHAT and CDR2 as FQNNGV. The V gene end was trimmed by 5 bases and the J gene end by 6 bases; junction bases not matched to a gene: 2. CDR3 residues: CASSRDRVQPQHF. The CDR3 bases are TGTGCCAGCAGCCGGGACAGGGTTCAGCCCCAGCATTTT.

This clone was observed a handful of times. V is TRBV10-3 and J is TRBJ1-1; weak D call: TRBD1 (5 bases). This CDR3 comprises 13 residues. CDR1 and CDR2 (germline): ENHRY, SYGVKD. Between the trimmed V and J ends, which lost 4 bases and 4 bases, there was a span of 10 bases. CDR3 sequence (DNA): TGTGCCATCAGTGGTCCCGGGGGCACTGAAGCTTTCTTT. Translated: CAISGPGGTEAFF.

The V call is TRBV14, the J call TRBJ1-2; D unresolved. V lost 2 bases and J 7 bases, leaving 11 bases between the germline ends. The CDR3 covers 13 residues. Germline CDR1 SGHDN, CDR2 FVKESK. CDR3 sequence: CASSQTPLRGYTF. CDR3 nucleotide sequence: TGTGCCAGCAGCCAAACTCCCTTACGTGGCTACACCTTC.

This chain connects TRBV28 to TRBJ1-4; D remains ambiguous. Trimming removed 6 bases from V and 8 bases from J, with 16 bases in between. CDR1 and CDR2 (germline): MDHEN, SYDVKM. The CDR3 runs to 14 residues. CDR3: CASRHSGKYEKLFF. CDR3 bases: TGTGCCAGCAGACACTCCGGGAAGTACGAAAAACTGTTTTTT.

This chain's CDR3 is CAWITGGGDTQYF. The CDR3 DNA sequence: TGTGCCTGGATTACAGGGGGAGGAGATACGCAGTATTTT. The chain employs TRBV30 and TRBJ2-3; 8 bases line up with TRBD1. J was trimmed by 5 bases and V by 4 bases; bases with no gene match: 5. Germline CDR1 is GTSNPN and CDR2 is SVGIG (reference sequence). There are 13 residues in the CDR3. The variable domain in full, with the rest retrieved from reference TRBV30 and TRBJ2-3, is SQTIHQWPATLVQPVGSPLSLECTVEGTSNPNLYWYRQAAGRGLQLLFYSVGIGQISSEVPQNLSASRPQDRQFILSSKKLLLSDSGFYLCAWITGGGDTQYFGPGTRLTVL.